The 30 T cell receptor beta chains below come from one sample, sequenced in a study of T cell responses to AZD1222 COVID-19 vaccine. Using immunoSEQ multiplex PCR, the repertoire was profiled, and TCRdb retains in-frame clones only, with some absent. The table lists roughly 150,000 clones, around 90% of them singletons. The sample was peripheral blood, taken 28 days after the second AZD1222 dose. The receptors originated from an adult who received the AZD1222 COVID-19 vaccine.

The V and J genes are TRBV7-2 and TRBJ1-2; D is unresolved. The V and J ends lost 4 bases and 0 bases respectively, with 12 bases between them. CDR1 SGHTA and CDR2 FQGNSA come from the germline V gene. This CDR3 comprises 15 residues. The CDR3 DNA follows: TGTGCCAGCAGCTCAATACTGCTTTCTAACTATGGCTACACCTTC. This sequence encodes CASSSILLSNYGYTF.

J is TRBJ1-6 and V is TRBV19; maybe TRBD1 (5 bases). V gave up 9 bases and J gave up 6 bases, with 12 bases separating them. The CDR3 has 13 residues. The germline V gene has CDR1 LNHDA and CDR2 SQIVND (reference sequence). As DNA, the CDR3 is TGTGCCAGCAACGACAGAATTAATTCACCCCTCCACTTT. This codes for CASNDRINSPLHF.

This chain connects TRBV21-1 to TRBJ1-6. TRBV21-1 is flagged as a pseudogene. The CDR3 sequence is 17 residues long. The CDR3 reads CASSPPAGGLYNSPLHF. In nucleotides, the CDR3 is TGTGCCAGCAGCCCACCCGCGGGAGGATTGTATAATTCACCCCTCCACTTT.

The chain links TRBV6-5 to TRBJ2-1; D might be TRBD2 (6 bases). Trimming took off 2 bases at V and 5 bases at J, with 16 bases between the two ends. Per germline, CDR1 MNHEY and CDR2 SVGAGI. CDR3 length equals 16 residues. CDR3 coding DNA: TGTGCCAGCAGTTACCTCCCTAGGGAGGTAGACAATGAGCAGTTCTTC. Protein sequence: CASSYLPREVDNEQFF.

This chain uses TRBV9 with TRBJ2-1; the match to TRBD2 covers 14 bases. This CDR3 spans 18 amino acids. Germline values: CDR1 SGDLS, CDR2 YYNGEE. Trimming took 2 bases from V and 2 from J; bases not matched to a gene: 6. The CDR3 region is CASSVSGLAGAPYNEQFF. The CDR3 DNA reads TGTGCCAGCAGCGTTTCGGGACTAGCGGGAGCGCCCTACAATGAGCAGTTCTTC.

The gene calls are TRBV19 and TRBJ1-6; 7 bases are shared with TRBD1. J gave up 7 bases and V 4 bases, and 7 bases lay outside the gene matches. CDR3 length: 15 residues. CDR1 is LNHDA and CDR2 is SQIVND in the germline V gene (reference sequence). The DNA of the CDR3 is TGTGCCAGTAGTACCACCGGGACAGACAATTCACCCCTCCACTTT. Amino acid sequence: CASSTTGTDNSPLHF.

The genes are TRBV21-1 and TRBJ1-4. TRBV21-1 is an annotated pseudogene. The CDR3 totals 16 residues. The CDR3 reads CASRPKGETTNEKLFF. CDR3 sequence (DNA): TGTGCCAGCAGGCCCAAAGGGGAGACAACTAATGAAAAACTGTTTTTT.

This clone has more than one count but fewer than ten. CDR3 DNA: TGTGCCTGGAGTGGCGGGGGAGGGGAGACCCAGTACTTC. The encoded protein is CAWSGGGGETQYF. The chain employs TRBV30 and TRBJ2-5; TRBD2 agrees at 7 bases. The V and J ends lost 1 base and 5 bases, in that order; junction bases with no gene match: 4. Per the germline V gene, CDR1 is GTSNPN and CDR2 is SVGIG (reference sequence). The CDR3 runs to 13 residues.

V gene TRBV27 combines with J gene TRBJ2-7, with 8 bases lining up with TRBD1. J gave up 3 bases and V 5 bases, and 3 bases lay outside the gene matches. Germline loops: CDR1 MNHEY, CDR2 SMNVEV (reference sequence). The CDR3 has 13 amino acids. CDR3 sequence: CASSEDRDYEQYF. DNA of the CDR3: TGTGCCAGCAGTGAGGACAGGGACTACGAGCAGTACTTC.

This CDR3 reads CASRPSSLGTGVKTQYF. The CDR3 coding sequence is TGTGCCAGCAGACCTTCTTCCCTCGGGACAGGGGTGAAGACCCAGTACTTC. The V gene is TRBV2, the J gene TRBJ2-5; 10 bases agree with TRBD1. The germline gives CDR1 SNHLY, CDR2 FYNNEI. The CDR3 loop spans 17 amino acids. V shed 6 bases and J 6 bases; nucleotides not matched to a gene: 16.

Here the CDR3 reads CASIVKGGSPLHF. The DNA for the CDR3 is TGTGCCAGCATCGTAAAGGGAGGATCACCCCTCCACTTT. The J gene is TRBJ1-6, the V gene TRBV6-5; unclear D gene. CDR3 size: 13 residues. V was shortened by 7 bases and J by 10 bases, with 14 bases between the two germline ends. Germline CDR1 is MNHEY and CDR2 is SVGAGI.

The chain is built from TRBV5-4 and TRBJ2-3, with TRBD2 identical over 7 bases. V shed 4 bases and J 4 bases; nucleotides not matched to a gene: 3. CDR1 and CDR2 from the germline V gene are SGHNT and YYREEE (reference sequence). This CDR3 is built from 13 residues. The CDR3 bases are TGTGCCAGCAGCCGGGGGGTAGCAGATACGCAGTATTTT. Its protein is CASSRGVADTQYF.

Written as DNA, the CDR3 is TGTGCCAGCAGCCCACAGGGGAGAAGCAATCAGCCCCAGCATTTT. Protein product: CASSPQGRSNQPQHF. The chain uses TRBV28 and TRBJ1-5; 7 bases align to TRBD1. The CDR3 sequence is 15 residues long. With V trimmed by 6 bases and J by 1 base, 6 bases remained unmatched. CDR1 is MDHEN and CDR2 is SYDVKM in the germline V gene.

The chain employs TRBV6-5 and TRBJ1-3; D is unresolved. The V and J ends lost 4 bases and 9 bases respectively, with 22 bases between them. Germline loops: CDR1 MNHEY, CDR2 SVGAGI. The CDR3 runs to 16 residues. The CDR3 spells CASSSLLLSLPTTIYF. CDR3 nucleotide sequence: TGTGCCAGCAGTTCCCTTTTACTCTCCCTCCCAACCACCATATATTTT.

The V and J genes are TRBV6-5 and TRBJ2-1; 14 bases fit TRBD2. The CDR3 extends over 15 amino acids. The germline gives CDR1 MNHEY, CDR2 SVGAGI. V lost 6 bases to trimming and J lost 9 bases; unmatched junction nucleotides: 7. CDR3: CASRSRLAGGPEQFF. The CDR3, as DNA: TGTGCCAGCAGATCTCGACTAGCGGGGGGGCCTGAGCAGTTCTTC.

The chain couples TRBV6-5 to TRBJ1-3; D gene uncertain. Germline lookup yields CDR1 MNHEY and CDR2 SVGAGI. The CDR3 extends over 15 amino acids. Trimming shortened V by 4 bases and J by 0 bases, and 10 bases separated the two germline ends. The CDR3 here is CASSFGSLSGNTIYF. The CDR3 DNA reads TGTGCCAGCAGTTTCGGATCTCTCTCTGGAAACACCATATATTTT.

The V call is TRBV10-3, the J call TRBJ1-4; D not resolved. Per germline, CDR1 ENHRY and CDR2 SYGVKD. The CDR3 extends over 16 amino acids. V was trimmed by 6 bases and J by 7 bases, leaving 21 bases between them. This CDR3 is CAISRWMWDYSEKLFF. CDR3 DNA: TGTGCCATCAGCCGATGGATGTGGGATTATAGTGAAAAACTGTTTTTT.

This clone was observed a few times. J is TRBJ1-2 and V is TRBV10-3, with TRBD1 matching over 7 bases. Trimming cost V 7 bases and J 4 bases; bases outside gene matches: 6. This CDR3 region has 13 residues. Germline V gene lookup returns CDR1 ENHRY and CDR2 SYGVKD. CDR3 sequence (DNA): TGTGCCATCACCAACGACAGGGTCTATGGCTACACCTTC. Protein product: CAITNDRVYGYTF.

The genes are TRBV27 and TRBJ2-3; D could derive from TRBD1 or TRBD2 (5 bases each). V was clipped by 3 bases and J by 6 bases, with 10 bases between them. The CDR3 sequence is 13 residues long. CDR1 is MNHEY, CDR2 SMNVEV, per germline (reference sequence). The CDR3 region has the DNA TGTGCCAGCAGTTTCGCCTGGGGGGATACGCAGTATTTT. Translation gives CASSFAWGDTQYF.

The chain carries TRBV5-1 and TRBJ1-1, with D unresolved. From germline, CDR1 is SGHRS and CDR2 YFSETQ. This CDR3 is 14 amino acids long. The germline V and J ends were trimmed by 4 bases and 1 base, with 11 bases remaining between them. CDR3 nucleotide sequence: TGCGCCAGCAGCGACCGACGGGGGAACACTGAAGCTTTCTTT. It yields the protein CASSDRRGNTEAFF.

The chain employs TRBV27 and TRBJ2-2; 7 nucleotides match TRBD2. Germline V CDR1 and CDR2: MNHEY, SMNVEV (reference sequence). This CDR3 is 17 amino acids long. V was clipped by 4 bases and J by 7 bases; unmatched bases: 15. The CDR3 nucleotides are TGTGCCAGCAGTTCAACCGCGGGGAGGGTAGGAGGCGGGGAGCTGTTTTTT. This gives the protein CASSSTAGRVGGGELFF.

The V and J genes are TRBV2 and TRBJ2-7; a possible D gene is TRBD1 (6 bases). Per the germline V gene, CDR1 is SNHLY and CDR2 is FYNNEI. Trimming left V 7 bases short and J 5 bases short, with 15 bases between. This CDR3 contains 13 residues. The CDR3 spells CASMSRGKNEQYF. The CDR3 bases are TGTGCCAGCATGAGCAGGGGTAAAAACGAGCAGTACTTC.

This rearrangement joins TRBV7-6 to TRBJ2-1; 11 bases are shared with TRBD1. CDR3 size: 15 residues. V trimming: 5 bases; J trimming: 5 bases; junction bases outside the gene matches: 5. Germline lookup yields CDR1 SGHVS and CDR2 FNYEAQ. The CDR3 sequence: CASSLDRGPNNEQFF. The DNA of the CDR3 is TGTGCCAGCAGCCTGGACAGGGGGCCAAACAATGAGCAGTTCTTC.

The genes are TRBV10-3 and TRBJ2-7, with D perhaps TRBD2 (6 bases). In germline, CDR1 is ENHRY, CDR2 SYGVKD. Trimming stripped 11 bases from V and 4 bases from J, with 18 bases between. This CDR3 is built from 13 residues. The CDR3 region has the DNA TGTGCCCTCCCAGACAGCGGAGGGTACGAGCAGTACTTC. Translated, it gives CALPDSGGYEQYF.

The table lists this clone with a few counts. The gene calls are TRBV19 and TRBJ2-7; 12 nucleotides agree with TRBD2. CDR1 and CDR2 from the germline V gene are LNHDA and SQIVND (reference sequence). J lost 7 bases, V lost 4 bases, and 5 bases had no gene match. The CDR3 sequence is 14 residues long. CDR3 amino acids: CASSTLAGGPEQYF. The CDR3 nucleotides are TGTGCCAGTAGTACCCTAGCGGGAGGGCCTGAGCAGTACTTC.

The V gene is TRBV20-1, the J gene TRBJ2-7; possibly TRBD2 for D (6 bases). This CDR3 region has 11 residues. Trimming removed 3 bases at V and 4 bases at J, with 7 bases between. Germline V gene lookup returns CDR1 DFQATT and CDR2 SNEGSKA (reference sequence). DNA for the CDR3: TGCAGTGCTAGGGCGGGATACGAGCAGTACTTC. Encoded protein: CSARAGYEQYF.

The CDR3 is CASSLSDYRTEQYF. In nucleotides, the CDR3 is TGTGCCAGCAGCTTATCAGATTACAGAACAGAGCAGTACTTC. The chain employs TRBV7-2 and TRBJ2-7, with D unclear. CDR1 and CDR2 (germline): SGHTA, FQGNSA. This CDR3 spans 14 amino acids. Deletions cut 2 bases from V and 7 bases from J, with 15 bases between.

The chain combines TRBV7-9 with TRBJ1-2; D is perhaps TRBD1 (6 bases). Germline lookup yields CDR1 SEHNR and CDR2 FQNEAQ (reference sequence). The V end lost 4 bases, the J end lost 5 bases, and 14 bases lay between the germline ends. The CDR3 is 14 residues long. CDR3 residues: CASSYGQSGYGYTF. The CDR3 nucleotides read TGTGCCAGCAGCTACGGACAGTCGGGATATGGCTACACCTTC.

In DNA, the CDR3 is TGCAGCGTTGATTCGGGGGCCAAAAACATTCAGTACTTC. Its translation is CSVDSGAKNIQYF. The chain combines TRBV29-1 with TRBJ2-4; D perhaps matches TRBD2 (5 bases). Trimming stripped 3 bases from V and 1 base from J, with 7 bases between. CDR3 length: 13 amino acids. The V gene's germline CDR1 is SQVTM and CDR2 ANQGSEA.

The rearrangement joins TRBV19 to TRBJ1-4; a possible D gene is TRBD1 (5 bases). Germline V gene lookup returns CDR1 LNHDA and CDR2 SQIVND (reference sequence). The CDR3 spans 14 residues. V lost 4 bases, J lost 8 bases, and 14 bases lay in between. This CDR3 is CASSTTATKEKLFF. CDR3 DNA sequence: TGTGCCAGTAGTACGACAGCGACCAAGGAAAAACTGTTTTTT.